This T cell receptor beta chain emerged from a study of cytomegalovirus exposure and HLA in healthy donors (dated by TCRdb to the late 2010s). About the full investigation: A later analysis indicated that the roughly 120 validation repertoires were generated on the platform also employed for the 700 or so repertoires of the first cohort. The aim of the study was to test whether cataloging public T cell receptors could identify signatures of past pathogen exposure. Besides the first cohort of more than 650 subjects, a separate validation cohort made up of around 120 different subjects was used. To predict cytomegalovirus infection status, the study combined high-throughput TCR immunosequencing, statistical association of individual TCRs with disease status, and machine learning. On the study overall, not on this receptor specifically: A total of fewer than 200 TCR beta chains were listed by the study as associated with cytomegalovirus. Three of the identified cytomegalovirus-associated TCR beta chains were confirmed in vitro to be specific for cytomegalovirus antigens. Of the cluster scores, roughly 95% were above 0 in a later analysis, which found that TCRs clustered in the first cohort also tended to co-occur in the 130 or so validation repertoires. The classifier was reported to diagnose cytomegalovirus status with high specificity and sensitivity in both the original cohort and the validation cohort. All 120 or so repertoires were used to score co-occurrence in the validation cohort in a later analysis, because that analysis had no HLA typing for the cohort. While some public TCRs were present in many individuals, most TCR sequences turned up only very rarely across donors. According to the authors, the approach could potentially be generalized to other disease states and immunological phenotypes.

The CDR3 numbers 15 residues from cysteine through phenylalanine. CDR3 DNA only is kept here, 45 bases in frame from base 1. V lost 3 bases and J lost 4 bases; the stretch between them is 14 bases long. Based on the germline V gene, the CDR1 and CDR2 sequences are MNHNS and SASEGT. This clone is labeled medium-sized (0.01 to 0.1%). What antigen it recognizes has not been identified. Base qualities are not recorded, but no much larger clone differs from it by a single base. Separate from the roughly 630-subject first cohort, the validation cohort of 95 to 150 subjects was the group to which the donors belonged. Library generation was performed with the immunoSEQ multiplex PCR assay. The paper's processing steps were these. A statistical classification framework was built for diagnosing cytomegalovirus status from the catalog of TCR beta chain sequences. TCRdb stores this immuneACCESS table with in-frame sequences only. Part of the clones is absent; in the studies checked, under half of the shortfall reflects unresolved V genes, and no reason is known for the rest. V and J calls and clone size are as listed in that table; D and trimming were resolved from the DNA. This sample lists roughly 120,000 clones; 85% to 90% were detected once. Clones ranked in the top ten supply roughly 2.1% of the sample.

The V and J genes are TRBV6-1 and TRBJ2-3; matching of 7 bases hints at TRBD2 as the D gene. Sample: PBMCs. This clonotype originated in a young woman in good health and CMV-seronegative. The CDR3 region has the sequence CASSDGGGGADTQYF. The base sequence is TGTGCCAGCAGTGACGGGGGAGGGGGGGCAGATACGCAGTATTTT.